These 32 T cell receptor beta chains were sequenced from one sample in a study of T cell repertoires in cytomegalovirus infection. Using its own MiXCR run on the reads, TCRdb lists one record per CDR3 protein. The profile covers 680,000 or so distinct CDR3 sequences, with approximately 34% appearing a single time and about 2.8% taken by the ten largest. The sequencing sample was made of PBMCs. These receptors were collected from a human donor in good health (CMV status not recorded). Some clones in this sample may be carry-over from other donors' samples.

The CDR3 DNA reads as TGCGCCAGCAGCCCGTACCCTAGACAGGAGTTTAATGAAAAACTGTTTTTT. Encoded protein: CASSPYPRQEFNEKLFF. This chain joins TRBV4-1 and TRBJ1-4; the D gene is possibly TRBD1 (6 bases). Germline V CDR1 and CDR2: MGHRA, YSYEKL. The germline V and J ends were trimmed by 4 bases and 4 bases, with 19 bases remaining between them. The length of the CDR3 is 17 residues.

This clonotype was seen repeatedly, ten times or more. The chain links TRBV7-2 to TRBJ1-1, with TRBD1 as a possible D gene (6 bases). Trimming took off 5 bases at V and 3 bases at J, with 13 bases between the two ends. The V gene's germline CDR1 is SGHTA and CDR2 FQGNSA. There are 14 residues in the CDR3. CDR3: CASSEQGRDTEAFF. In nucleotides, the CDR3 is TGTGCCAGCAGCGAACAGGGACGGGACACTGAAGCTTTCTTT.

This clonotype was recorded a few times. V gene TRBV18 combines with J gene TRBJ1-1, with 7 bases that match TRBD1. The germline gives CDR1 KGHSH, CDR2 LQKENI. The CDR3 runs to 16 residues. V gave up 3 bases and J gave up 0 bases; unmatched junction bases: 7. This CDR3 reads CASSPQKTGLNTEAFF. CDR3 sequence (DNA): TGTGCCAGCTCACCCCAGAAGACAGGGCTGAACACTGAAGCTTTCTTT.

The chain has TRBV20-1 and TRBJ2-1; D is perhaps TRBD2 (5 bases). V was trimmed by 1 base and J by 2 bases, leaving 12 bases between them. The CDR3 extends over 15 amino acids. Germline V CDR1 and CDR2: DFQATT, SNEGSKA (reference sequence). CDR3 coding DNA: TGCAGTGCTAGAGGGACGGCGGGTACCTACAATGAGCAGTTCTTC. Residues: CSARGTAGTYNEQFF.

The rearrangement links TRBV6-1 to TRBJ2-1; D is perhaps TRBD2 (6 bases). V was clipped by 1 base and J by 4 bases, with 11 bases between them. CDR3 length: 15 amino acids. Germline CDR1 is MNHNS and CDR2 is SASEGT. The CDR3 DNA reads TGTGCCAGCAGTGAAGGTCTAGCGACGTACAATGAGCAGTTCTTC. It translates to CASSEGLATYNEQFF.

As to this clonotype: In this CDR3 the conserved last residue, phenylalanine or tryptophan, is missing, so a read error is likely. Because the CDR3's place on the DNA is in doubt, the DNA is left out and the CDR3 is given as listed by TCRdb. This rearrangement joins TRBV2 to TRBJ1-2; TRBD1 was called by the table and not checked on the DNA. The CDR3 has 15 amino acids, counting both end residues. Germline V gene sequence: CDR1 SNHLY, CDR2 FYNNEI. The CDR3 region is CASSEGPDGLGGYTL.

The CDR3 DNA is TGTGCCAGCAGGACCCCACAGGAGTCTAACTATGGCTACACCTTC. It specifies CASRTPQESNYGYTF. The chain couples TRBV5-4 to TRBJ1-2, with a possible D match to TRBD1 (5 bases). CDR1 SGHNT and CDR2 YYREEE come from the germline V gene (reference sequence). CDR3 length: 15 residues. Trimming took off 5 bases at V and 0 bases at J, with 14 bases between the two ends.

This clonotype was detected only a few times. The V and J genes are TRBV19 and TRBJ2-5; D perhaps matches TRBD2 (5 bases). Germline CDR1 is LNHDA and CDR2 is SQIVND (reference sequence). This CDR3 is 13 amino acids long. Trimming cost V 4 bases and J 1 base, with 7 bases left between them. The CDR3 DNA reads TGTGCCAGTAGTACCGGACTCCAAGAGACCCAGTACTTC. Translating it yields CASSTGLQETQYF. Variable domain in full (rest from reference TRBV19 and TRBJ2-5): DGGITQSPKYLFRKEGQNVTLSCEQNLNHDAMYWYRQDPGQGLRLIYYSQIVNDFQKGDIAEGYSVSREKKESFPLTVTSAQKNPTAFYLCASSTGLQETQYFGPGTRLLVL.

V gene TRBV28 combines with J gene TRBJ2-5; the D gene could be TRBD1 or TRBD2 (5 bases each). Germline CDR1 and CDR2: MDHEN and SYDVKM. This CDR3 is built from 14 residues. V gave up 11 bases and J gave up 5 bases, with 21 bases separating them. In DNA, the CDR3 is TGTGCCTCGTCACGAGGGGTTCTTTCGGAGACCCAGTACTTC. Protein product: CASSRGVLSETQYF.

The chain has TRBV6-2 or TRBV6-3 and TRBJ2-1, with 11 bases that match TRBD2. With V trimmed by 6 bases and J by 8 bases, 15 bases remained unmatched. CDR1 is MNHEY and CDR2 is SVGEGT in the germline V gene. The CDR3 length is 17 residues. The CDR3 spells CASSPNKLAGVGDEQFF. CDR3 nucleotides: TGTGCCAGCAGCCCGAACAAACTAGCGGGAGTAGGCGATGAGCAGTTCTTC.

This chain uses TRBV5-1 with TRBJ2-3, with D possibly TRBD1 on 5 matching bases. The CDR3 consists of 15 residues. Trimming took off 6 bases at V and 0 bases at J, with 14 bases between the two ends. Germline loops: CDR1 SGHRS, CDR2 YFSETQ. The CDR3 here is CASTLQAPSTDTQYF. As DNA, the CDR3 is TGCGCCAGCACTCTACAGGCACCGAGCACAGATACGCAGTATTTT.

The gene calls are TRBV6-1 and TRBJ1-1; a weak D match, TRBD1 (5 bases). The V gene lost 6 bases and the J gene lost 1 base, with 9 bases spanning the gap. Looked up from germline, CDR1 is MNHNS and CDR2 is SASEGT. The CDR3 has 13 amino acids. The CDR3 sequence is CASRTEWNTEAFF. CDR3 coding DNA: TGTGCCAGCAGGACAGAATGGAACACTGAAGCTTTCTTT.

This clonotype showed up many times. The CDR3 DNA follows: TGTGCCAGCAGATCGGACAGGGAATGGTCCCAGCATTTT. This translates into CASRSDREWSQHF. The rearrangement joins TRBV7-8 to TRBJ1-5; 8 bases match TRBD1. J lost 11 bases, V lost 6 bases, and 9 bases had no gene match. This CDR3 has 13 amino acids. Germline values: CDR1 SGHVS, CDR2 FQNEAQ.

V gene TRBV6-8 combines with J gene TRBJ2-3, with D possibly being TRBD1 (6 bases). V was pared by 2 bases and J by 4 bases, with 10 bases between. Germline lookup yields CDR1 MNHGY and CDR2 SAAAGT. The CDR3 consists of 14 residues. The CDR3 DNA sequence: TGTGCCAGCAGTTACACCGGACAGTCAGATACGCAGTATTTT. Residues: CASSYTGQSDTQYF.

The rearrangement uses TRBV12-5 and TRBJ2-1; 14 bases are shared with TRBD2. V lost 7 bases to trimming and J lost 7 bases; unmatched junction nucleotides: 9. Germline V gives CDR1 LGHNT, CDR2 FRNRAP. This CDR3 has 16 residues. CDR3 protein: CASVGTSGSGRNEQFF. The CDR3 coding sequence is TGTGCTAGTGTCGGGACTAGCGGGAGTGGAAGAAATGAGCAGTTCTTC.

The gene calls are TRBV5-6 and TRBJ2-2; no reliable D call. In germline, CDR1 is SGHDT, CDR2 YYEEEE. The V end was cut by 4 bases, the J end by 1 base, with 5 bases between. The CDR3 is 13 residues long. The CDR3 DNA is TGTGCCAGCAGCAATAAGAACACCGGGGAGCTGTTTTTT. Translated, it gives CASSNKNTGELFF. The full variable domain, completed using reference TRBV5-6 and TRBJ2-2, is DAGVTQSPTHLIKTRGQQVTLRCSPKSGHDTVSWYQQALGQGPQFIFQYYEEEERQRGNFPDRFSGHQFPNYSSELNVNALLLGDSALYLCASSNKNTGELFFGEGSRLTVL.

This chain connects TRBV20-1 to TRBJ2-1; TRBD2 aligns across 10 bases. In germline, CDR1 is DFQATT, CDR2 SNEGSKA (reference sequence). This CDR3 comprises 14 residues. V was clipped by 3 bases and J by 2 bases; unmatched bases: 1. The CDR3 region has the DNA TGCAGTGCTAGGGGGACTAGCGCCTACAATGAGCAGTTCTTC. Translation: CSARGTSAYNEQFF.

The chain employs TRBV6-6 and TRBJ2-1, with 8 bases identical to TRBD2. The CDR3 totals 15 residues. Germline V gene lookup returns CDR1 MNHNY and CDR2 SVGAGI (reference sequence). The V and J ends lost 5 bases and 5 bases, in that order; junction bases with no gene match: 8. The CDR3 spells CASSMLSGVNNEQFF. The CDR3 DNA reads TGTGCCAGCAGTATGCTTAGCGGGGTCAACAATGAGCAGTTCTTC.

This clonotype was counted between two and nine times. The J gene is TRBJ2-4, the V gene TRBV24-1; possible D gene TRBD2, 6 bases. Deletions cut 3 bases from V and 3 bases from J, with 14 bases between. CDR1 KGHDR and CDR2 SFDVKD come from the germline V gene. The CDR3 contains 16 residues. CDR3 in amino acids: CATSDGGTPDKNIQYF. The DNA for the CDR3 is TGTGCCACCAGTGATGGGGGGACTCCCGACAAAAACATTCAGTACTTC.

This chain links TRBV28 with TRBJ2-7; TRBD1 matches at 8 bases. Trimming cost V 3 bases and J 6 bases; bases outside gene matches: 10. There are 15 residues in the CDR3. Germline CDR1 reads MDHEN; CDR2 reads SYDVKM. The CDR3 sequence is CASSFIRAGGGEQYF. For the CDR3, the DNA is TGTGCCAGCAGTTTCATTCGGGCAGGGGGCGGCGAGCAGTACTTC.

This rearrangement joins TRBV28 to TRBJ2-7, with 8 bases lining up with TRBD2. Germline CDR1 and CDR2: MDHEN and SYDVKM. The CDR3 runs to 16 residues. Germline trimming cut 2 bases from V and 5 bases from J; bases unmatched to any gene: 11. The CDR3 loop reads CASSLTGPSGSHEQYF. The CDR3 DNA reads as TGTGCCAGCAGTTTAACCGGGCCTAGCGGGTCCCACGAGCAGTACTTC.

The J gene is TRBJ1-2, the V gene TRBV12-3 or TRBV12-4; D gene uncertain. The V gene lost 6 bases and the J gene lost 8 bases, with 16 bases spanning the gap. The CDR3 totals 13 residues. Written as DNA, the CDR3 is TGTGCCAGCAGCTCCCTTTGGGGTTTGGGCTACACCTTC. Encoded protein: CASSSLWGLGYTF.

The chain has TRBV19 and TRBJ2-1, with 9 positions matching TRBD1. V lost 10 bases and J lost 4; bases outside the gene matches: 5. The CDR3 contains 13 residues. CDR1 is LNHDA, CDR2 SQIVND, per germline (reference sequence). Written as DNA, the CDR3 is TGTGCCACCCGGGACAGGGAGTACAATGAGCAGTTCTTC. Its protein is CATRDREYNEQFF.

V usage is TRBV12-3 or TRBV12-4 and J usage is TRBJ1-2; 11 nucleotides match TRBD1. CDR3 length: 14 residues. V lost 6 bases to trimming and J lost 8 bases; unmatched junction nucleotides: 8. CDR3: CASSRGQGAEGYTF. The DNA for the CDR3 is TGTGCCAGCAGCCGTGGACAGGGGGCAGAGGGCTACACCTTC.

This clonotype showed up many times. The V call is TRBV12-3 or TRBV12-4, the J call TRBJ2-3; maybe TRBD2 (7 bases). CDR3 size: 15 residues. Trimming stripped 5 bases from V and 6 bases from J, with 18 bases between. DNA for the CDR3: TGTGCCAGCAGTCTCACGGGGGGCGAAACCGATACGCAGTATTTT. It specifies CASSLTGGETDTQYF.

This clonotype was counted only a few times. The chain recombines TRBV6-1 with TRBJ1-1, with unresolved D. Trimming pared 1 base from V and 6 bases from J, leaving 12 bases between. Germline assignment: CDR1 MNHNS and CDR2 SASEGT. The CDR3 consists of 14 residues. CDR3 DNA: TGTGCCAGCAGTGAAGAGGGAAAAAGGGCTGAAGCTTTCTTT. The encoded protein is CASSEEGKRAEAFF.

Of note for this clonotype: An end of the junction does not agree with germline; a read error may underlie this. The chain joins TRBV27 to TRBJ2-1; TRBD2 matches 10 bases. CDR3 length: 15 amino acids. Germline CDR1 reads MNHEY; CDR2 reads SMNVEV (reference sequence). The DNA of the CDR3 is TGTTCCACTGCACTAGCGGGGAGCTCCTACAATGAGCATTTCTTC. As protein: CSTALAGSSYNEHFF.

The sample holds many counts of this clonotype. The chain has TRBV7-3 and TRBJ2-7, with a weak D call TRBD1 (6 bases). Per the germline V gene, CDR1 is SGHTA and CDR2 is FQGTGA. The CDR3 has 17 residues. Trimming stripped 5 bases from V and 4 bases from J, with 24 bases between. The CDR3 DNA sequence: TGTGCCAGCAGCAATAGACAGGATAGAGTTCGGGGTTACGAGCAGTACTTC. As protein: CASSNRQDRVRGYEQYF.

The chain joins TRBV12-3 or TRBV12-4 to TRBJ1-5, with a tentative D call TRBD1 (5 bases). Trimming pared 3 bases from V and 9 bases from J, leaving 12 bases between. The CDR3 has 13 amino acids. The CDR3 bases are TGTGCCAGCAGTTTGCGCCCCCAGGGGCCCCAGCATTTT. This gives the protein CASSLRPQGPQHF.

This clonotype was seen more than once but under ten times. One junction end disagrees with the germline gene, perhaps due to a read error. The chain joins TRBV20-1 to TRBJ1-4; 8 bases are a match to TRBD1. Germline CDR1 DFQATT, CDR2 SNEGSKA (reference sequence). The CDR3 is 13 residues long. The CDR3 reads CSASQGANEKLFF. CDR3 in DNA: TGCAGTGCTAGTCAGGGGGCTAATGAAAAACTTTTTTTT.

This clonotype was observed a few times. The chain joins TRBV20-1 to TRBJ1-1, with 9 bases fitting TRBD1. This CDR3 is 15 amino acids long. V lost 5 bases and J lost 2; bases outside the gene matches: 9. Germline CDR1 DFQATT, CDR2 SNEGSKA (reference sequence). The CDR3 sequence: CSAGTGTRINTEAFF. The DNA of the CDR3 is TGCAGTGCTGGGACAGGGACAAGGATCAACACTGAAGCTTTCTTT.

This chain connects TRBV7-9 to TRBJ2-5; D tentatively fits TRBD1 or TRBD2 (5 bases each). Trimming pared 4 bases from V and 1 base from J, leaving 16 bases between. This CDR3 is built from 16 residues. Per germline, CDR1 SEHNR and CDR2 FQNEAQ (reference sequence). As DNA, the CDR3 is TGTGCCAGCAGCTATCCCCCGGACGGGGCCCAAGAGACCCAGTACTTC. It codes for CASSYPPDGAQETQYF. The variable domain in full, completed from reference TRBV7-9 and TRBJ2-5, reads DTGVSQNPRHKITKRGQNVTFRCDPISEHNRLYWYRQTLGQGPEFLTYFQNEAQLEKSRLLSDRFSAERPKGSFSTLEIQRTEQGDSAMYLCASSYPPDGAQETQYFGPGTRLLVL.